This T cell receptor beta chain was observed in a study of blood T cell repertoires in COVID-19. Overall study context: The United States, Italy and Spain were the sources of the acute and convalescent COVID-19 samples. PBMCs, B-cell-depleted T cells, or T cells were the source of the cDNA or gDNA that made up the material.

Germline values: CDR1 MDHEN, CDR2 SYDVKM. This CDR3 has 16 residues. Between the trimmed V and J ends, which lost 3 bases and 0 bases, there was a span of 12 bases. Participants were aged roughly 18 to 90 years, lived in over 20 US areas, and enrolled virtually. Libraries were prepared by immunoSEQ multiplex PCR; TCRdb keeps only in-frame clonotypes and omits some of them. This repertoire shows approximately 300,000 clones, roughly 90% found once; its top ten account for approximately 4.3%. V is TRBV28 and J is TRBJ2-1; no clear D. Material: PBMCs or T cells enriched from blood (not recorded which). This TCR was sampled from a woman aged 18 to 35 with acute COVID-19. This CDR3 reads CASSLSIPSSYNEQFF. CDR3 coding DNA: TGTGCCAGCAGTTTGAGCATTCCGAGCTCCTACAATGAGCAGTTCTTC.